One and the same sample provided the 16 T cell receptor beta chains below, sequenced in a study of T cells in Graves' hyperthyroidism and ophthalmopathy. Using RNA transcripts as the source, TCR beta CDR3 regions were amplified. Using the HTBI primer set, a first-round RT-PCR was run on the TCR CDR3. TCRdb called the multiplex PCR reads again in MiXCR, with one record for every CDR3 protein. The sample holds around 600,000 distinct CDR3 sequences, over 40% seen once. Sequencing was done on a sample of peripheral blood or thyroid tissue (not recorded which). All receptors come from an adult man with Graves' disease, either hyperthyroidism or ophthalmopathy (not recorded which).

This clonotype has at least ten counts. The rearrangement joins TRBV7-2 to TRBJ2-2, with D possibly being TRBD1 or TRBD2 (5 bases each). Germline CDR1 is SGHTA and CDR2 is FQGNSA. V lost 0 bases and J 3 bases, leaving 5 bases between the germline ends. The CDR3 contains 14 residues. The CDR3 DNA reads TGTGCCAGCAGCTTAGCGGGGGACACCGGGGAGCTGTTTTTT. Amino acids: CASSLAGDTGELFF.

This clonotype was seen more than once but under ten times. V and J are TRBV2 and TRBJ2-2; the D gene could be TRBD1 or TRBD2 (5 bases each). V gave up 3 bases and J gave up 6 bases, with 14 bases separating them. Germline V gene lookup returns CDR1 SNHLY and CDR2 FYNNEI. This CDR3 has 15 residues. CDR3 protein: CASSDIQRDAGELFF. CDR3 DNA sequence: TGTGCCAGCAGTGACATCCAACGGGACGCCGGGGAGCTGTTTTTT.

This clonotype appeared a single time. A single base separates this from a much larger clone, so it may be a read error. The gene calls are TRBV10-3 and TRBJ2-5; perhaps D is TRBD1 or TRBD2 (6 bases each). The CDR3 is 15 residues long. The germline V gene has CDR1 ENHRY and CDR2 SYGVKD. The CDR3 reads CASSESVGGQETQYF. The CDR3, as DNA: TGTGCCAGCAGTGAGTCGGTAGGGGGGCAAGAGACCCAGTACTTC.

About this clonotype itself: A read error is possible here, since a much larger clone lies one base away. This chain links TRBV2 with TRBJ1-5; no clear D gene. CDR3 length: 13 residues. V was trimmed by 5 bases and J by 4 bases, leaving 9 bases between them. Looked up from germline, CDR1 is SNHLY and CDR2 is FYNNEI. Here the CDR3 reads CASSFIKNQPQHF. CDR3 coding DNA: TGTGCCAGCAGTTTTATAAAAAATCAGCCCCAGCATTTT.

The CDR3 reads CASSLIVEVRGRDTEAFF. CDR3 sequence (DNA): TGTGCCAGCAGCTTAATAGTTGAGGTCCGGGGACGAGACACTGAAGCTTTCTTT. This sequence joins TRBV7-9 and TRBJ1-1; TRBD1 might be the D (5 bases). The V and J ends lost 2 bases and 3 bases respectively, with 22 bases between them. Germline V gives CDR1 SEHNR, CDR2 FQNEAQ (reference sequence). The CDR3 extends over 18 amino acids.

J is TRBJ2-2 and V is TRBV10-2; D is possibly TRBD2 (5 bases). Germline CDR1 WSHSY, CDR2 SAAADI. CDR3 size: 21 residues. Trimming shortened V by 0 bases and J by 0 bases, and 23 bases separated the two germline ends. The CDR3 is CASSESERTGKTNPNTGELFF. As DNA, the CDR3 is TGCGCCAGCAGTGAGTCTGAACGAACCGGGAAAACAAATCCGAACACCGGGGAGCTGTTTTTT.

The DNA for the CDR3 is TGTGCCAGCCTCGGGCCTGAAGGAACCCAGTACTTC. Protein product: CASLGPEGTQYF. This chain uses TRBV6-5 with TRBJ2-5; D uncertain. V was cut by 8 bases and J by 8 bases, with 15 bases left in between. Germline V gene lookup returns CDR1 MNHEY and CDR2 SVGAGI. The CDR3 sequence is 12 residues long.

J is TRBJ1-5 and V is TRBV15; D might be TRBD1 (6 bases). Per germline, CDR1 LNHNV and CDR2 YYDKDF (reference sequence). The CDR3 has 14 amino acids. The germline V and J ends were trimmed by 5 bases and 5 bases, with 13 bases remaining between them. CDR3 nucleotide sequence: TGTGCCACCAGCGACAGGTACTCGGATCAGCCCCAGCATTTT. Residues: CATSDRYSDQPQHF.

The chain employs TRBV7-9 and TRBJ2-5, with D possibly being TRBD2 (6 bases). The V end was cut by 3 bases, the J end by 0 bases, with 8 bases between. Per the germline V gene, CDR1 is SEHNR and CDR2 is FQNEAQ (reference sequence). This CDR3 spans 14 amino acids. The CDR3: CASSFREYQETQYF. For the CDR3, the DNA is TGTGCCAGCAGCTTCCGGGAGTACCAAGAGACCCAGTACTTC.

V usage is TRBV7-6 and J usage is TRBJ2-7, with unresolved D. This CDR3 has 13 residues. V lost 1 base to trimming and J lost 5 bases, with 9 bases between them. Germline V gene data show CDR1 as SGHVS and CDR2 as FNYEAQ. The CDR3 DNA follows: TGTGCCAGCAGCTTAGTCCAGGACCACGAGCAGTACTTC. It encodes CASSLVQDHEQYF.

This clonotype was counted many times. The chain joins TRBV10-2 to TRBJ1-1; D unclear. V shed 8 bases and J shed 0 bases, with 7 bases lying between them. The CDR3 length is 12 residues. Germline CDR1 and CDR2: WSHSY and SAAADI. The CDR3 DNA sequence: TGCGCCAGCGGCGAGTTGAACACTGAAGCTTTCTTT. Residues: CASGELNTEAFF.

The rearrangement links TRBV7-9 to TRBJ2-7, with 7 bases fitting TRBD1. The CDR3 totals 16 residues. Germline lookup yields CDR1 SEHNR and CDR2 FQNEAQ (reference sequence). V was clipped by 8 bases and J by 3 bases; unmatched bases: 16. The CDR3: CASSPLGRSGGYEQYF. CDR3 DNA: TGTGCCAGCTCACCACTAGGGCGTTCAGGGGGCTACGAGCAGTACTTC.

CDR3 bases: TGTGCCAGCAAATGGGGGAAGGTGAACACTGAAGCTTTCTTT. It is translated as CASKWGKVNTEAFF. The chain has TRBV10-3 and TRBJ1-1, with TRBD1 as a possible D gene (5 bases). CDR1 and CDR2 from the germline V gene are ENHRY and SYGVKD. This CDR3 has 14 residues. The V and J ends lost 10 bases and 0 bases respectively, with 15 bases between them.

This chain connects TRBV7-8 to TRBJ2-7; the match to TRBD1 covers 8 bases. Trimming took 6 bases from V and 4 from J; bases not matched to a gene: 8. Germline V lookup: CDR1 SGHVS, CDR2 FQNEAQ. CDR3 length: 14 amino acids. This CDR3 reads CASSGTDRAYEQYF. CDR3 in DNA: TGTGCCAGCAGTGGCACGGACAGGGCTTACGAGCAGTACTTC. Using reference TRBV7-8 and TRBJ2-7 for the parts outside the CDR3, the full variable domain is GAGVSQSPRYKVAKRGQDVALRCDPISGHVSLFWYQQALGQGPEFLTYFQNEAQLDKSGLPSDRFFAERPEGSVSTLKIQRTQQEDSAVYLCASSGTDRAYEQYFGPGTRLTVT.

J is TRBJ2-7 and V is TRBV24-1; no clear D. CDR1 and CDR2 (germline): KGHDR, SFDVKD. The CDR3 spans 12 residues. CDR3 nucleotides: TGTGAGTCGTGGCAGGCGGCCTACGAGCAGTACTTC. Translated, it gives CESWQAAYEQYF.

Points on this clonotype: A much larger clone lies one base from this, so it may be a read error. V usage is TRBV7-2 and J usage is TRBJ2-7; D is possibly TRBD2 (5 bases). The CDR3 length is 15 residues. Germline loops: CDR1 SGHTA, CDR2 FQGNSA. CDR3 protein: CAGSEDGKSHYEQYF. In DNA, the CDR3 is TGTGCCGGCAGCGAAGACGGGAAGTCTCATTACGAGCAGTACTTC.